This T cell receptor (beta chain) was obtained from a study of regulatory dendritic cells for organ transplantation. Sorted T cells were CFSE-labeled and cultured four to five days with allogeneic regulatory or mature dendritic cells at 1:10. CD4+ or CD8+ T cells were sorted as naive CD45RA+ or memory CD45RO+. The CDR3 is made up of 15 amino acids. Germline-derived CDR1 and CDR2 are SGHRS and YFSETQ. V was cut by 0 bases and J by 5 bases, with 14 bases left in between. In its sample, this clone was seen a few times. What it binds is unknown. Repertoires were generated with immunoSEQ multiplex PCR, while TCRdb's copy carries only in-frame clones and drops some. Of more than 9,000 clones in the sample, roughly 65% were seen once.

The chain uses TRBV5-1 and TRBJ1-2, with no clear D. The TCR comes from a human donor in good health. The sample was naive CD4+ T cells from blood cultured with dendritic cells. Documented subset: CD45RA+ naive T cells. DNA of the CDR3: TGCGCCAGCAGCTTGGAACCGGGGAGAGCGTATGGCTACACCTTC. Encoded protein: CASSLEPGRAYGYTF.